Below are 26 T cell receptor beta chains sequenced from a single sample in a study of cytomegalovirus exposure and HLA in healthy donors. The PCR had 60 Vbeta and 13 Jbeta primers. Some clones are missing from TCRdb's copy, which holds only in-frame ones; the method was immunoSEQ multiplex PCR. The sample includes around 110,000 clones, 60% to 80% of them seen just once. Material: PBMCs. The receptors here all came from a man aged 35 to 55 in good health and CMV-seronegative.

This chain connects TRBV4-1 to TRBJ1-1; D remains ambiguous. The length of the CDR3 is 13 residues. Germline assignment: CDR1 MGHRA and CDR2 YSYEKL. Trimming left V 4 bases short and J 3 bases short, with 9 bases between. The CDR3, as DNA: TGCGCCAGCAGCCTAACGGTCTACACTGAAGCTTTCTTT. Its translation is CASSLTVYTEAFF.

The J gene is TRBJ2-7, the V gene TRBV6-1; 7 bases map to TRBD2. V was pared by 3 bases and J by 4 bases, with 15 bases of the junction left unmatched. The CDR3 has 17 residues. In germline, CDR1 is MNHNS, CDR2 SASEGT. The CDR3 region is CASSDPPPGRALYEQYF. Here the CDR3 DNA reads TGTGCCAGCAGTGACCCACCCCCGGGGAGGGCCCTGTACGAGCAGTACTTC.

The J gene is TRBJ1-6, the V gene TRBV9; 7 bases are shared with TRBD1. The J segment lost 7 bases and the V segment lost 1 base, leaving 5 bases of the junction unmatched. This CDR3 comprises 15 residues. The germline V gene encodes CDR1 SGDLS and CDR2 YYNGEE. The CDR3 region is CASSVQTTGNSPLHF. CDR3 nucleotides: TGTGCCAGCAGCGTACAGACGACAGGGAATTCACCCCTCCACTTT. The full variable domain, completed using reference TRBV9 and TRBJ1-6, is DSGVTQTPKHLITATGQRVTLRCSPRSGDLSVYWYQQSLDQGLQFLIQYYNGEERAKGNILERFSAQQFPDLHSELNLSSLELGDSALYFCASSVQTTGNSPLHFGNGTRLTVT.

The DNA for the CDR3 is TGCGCCAGCAGAGCACAGGGGGCCTACGAGCAGTACTTC. Its protein product is CASRAQGAYEQYF. This chain connects TRBV10-2 to TRBJ2-7; 8 positions match TRBD1. There are 13 residues in the CDR3. Germline CDR1 is WSHSY and CDR2 is SAAADI. The trim removed 6 bases at V and 2 bases at J, leaving 3 bases unmatched.

The chain has TRBV6-6 and TRBJ1-1; weak D call: TRBD1 (5 bases). V lost 5 bases, J lost 10 bases, and 11 bases lay in between. The CDR3 totals 11 residues. Germline CDR1 is MNHNY and CDR2 is SVGAGI (reference sequence). Written as DNA, the CDR3 is TGTGCCAGCAGTCCGGACATAGGAGCTTTCTTT. Translating gives CASSPDIGAFF.

This rearrangement joins TRBV4-1 to TRBJ1-2, with a possible D match to TRBD1 (6 bases). Germline V lookup: CDR1 MGHRA, CDR2 YSYEKL. V shed 2 bases and J shed 8 bases, with 9 bases lying between them. This CDR3 comprises 12 residues. The CDR3: CASSQRGGGYTF. The CDR3 bases are TGCGCCAGCAGCCAAAGAGGGGGAGGCTACACCTTC.

This chain connects TRBV11-2 to TRBJ1-2; no firm D call. The V and J ends lost 1 base and 4 bases respectively, with 10 bases between them. CDR1 SGHAT and CDR2 FQNNGV come from the germline V gene. There are 14 residues in the CDR3. The CDR3 spells CASSLGRTVYGYTF. The CDR3 nucleotides read TGTGCCAGCAGCTTAGGTCGTACAGTCTATGGCTACACCTTC.

This chain uses TRBV6-1 with TRBJ1-2, with 8 bases identical to TRBD1. The germline gives CDR1 MNHNS, CDR2 SASEGT. This CDR3 region has 15 residues. After removal of 4 bases from V and 7 bases from J, the junction contained 11 bases not matched to a gene. CDR3 sequence reads: CASSAATGAGGGYTF. The CDR3 coding sequence is TGTGCCAGCAGTGCCGCGACAGGGGCGGGTGGTGGCTACACCTTC.

The rearrangement joins TRBV27 to TRBJ2-1; 9 bases line up with TRBD2. V was clipped by 2 bases and J by 4 bases; unmatched bases: 18. Germline-derived CDR1 and CDR2 are MNHEY and SMNVEV (reference sequence). The CDR3 covers 20 residues. CDR3 bases: TGTGCCAGCAGTTTACGTGGGGGTGTAGCGGGGGCGAACCCGTACAATGAGCAGTTCTTC. This codes for CASSLRGGVAGANPYNEQFF.

J is TRBJ1-3 and V is TRBV10-3; D is uncertain. The CDR3 is made up of 14 amino acids. V lost 6 bases to trimming and J lost 4 bases, with 13 bases between them. Germline values: CDR1 ENHRY, CDR2 SYGVKD. The CDR3 is CAISVGLSGNTIYF. In DNA, the CDR3 is TGTGCCATCAGCGTCGGACTTTCCGGAAACACCATATATTTT.

The CDR3 nucleotides read TGCGCCAGCAGCCAGAGCGGGGACACTGAAGCTTTCTTT. Its protein product is CASSQSGDTEAFF. This chain connects TRBV5-1 to TRBJ1-1; D gene ambiguous. V was shortened by 4 bases and J by 3 bases, with 10 bases between the two germline ends. The germline gives CDR1 SGHRS, CDR2 YFSETQ. The CDR3 runs to 13 residues.

The chain joins TRBV6-5 to TRBJ2-7; D is uncertain. Germline CDR1 is MNHEY and CDR2 is SVGAGI. The CDR3 spans 13 residues. V shed 10 bases and J shed 0 bases, with 13 bases lying between them. For the CDR3, the DNA is TGTGCCACACTAACTTGGAGCTCCTACGAGCAGTACTTC. Encoded protein: CATLTWSSYEQYF.

J is TRBJ2-7 and V is TRBV7-9, with TRBD1 identical over 9 bases. CDR1 and CDR2 (germline): SEHNR, FQNEAQ (reference sequence). The CDR3 sequence is 16 residues long. V was pared by 5 bases and J by 0 bases, with 8 bases of the junction left unmatched. The DNA of the CDR3 is TGTGCCAGCAGCCTAACAGGGGGCCGACGCTCCTACGAGCAGTACTTC. Translating it yields CASSLTGGRRSYEQYF. Filled out from reference TRBV7-9 and TRBJ2-7, the complete variable domain reads DTGVSQNPRHKITKRGQNVTFRCDPISEHNRLYWYRQTLGQGPEFLTYFQNEAQLEKSRLLSDRFSAERPKGSFSTLEIQRTEQGDSAMYLCASSLTGGRRSYEQYFGPGTRLTVT.

V and J are TRBV6-5 and TRBJ1-1; D possibly corresponds to TRBD1 (5 bases). With 7 bases removed from V and 1 base from J, the gap between germline ends came to 10 bases. Germline V gene lookup returns CDR1 MNHEY and CDR2 SVGAGI. The CDR3 runs 13 residues. CDR3 sequence: CASTQTANTEAFF. The CDR3 DNA sequence: TGTGCCAGCACCCAGACAGCGAACACTGAAGCTTTCTTT.

The chain has TRBV5-1 and TRBJ2-5, with D perhaps matching TRBD2 (6 bases). The V gene lost 4 bases and the J gene lost 2 bases, with 12 bases spanning the gap. This CDR3 has 14 amino acids. Germline V gene lookup returns CDR1 SGHRS and CDR2 YFSETQ. For the CDR3, the DNA is TGCGCCAGCAGCCCCGGGACTGAACAAGAGACCCAGTACTTC. It translates to CASSPGTEQETQYF.

This clone was seen once. The gene calls are TRBV12-5 and TRBJ2-7, with a weak D call TRBD1 (6 bases). V dropped 2 bases and J dropped 0 bases, with 14 bases sitting between them. There are 16 residues in the CDR3. Germline V gene lookup returns CDR1 LGHNT and CDR2 FRNRAP. The CDR3 protein is CASGLPRGGPSYEQYF. The CDR3 coding sequence is TGTGCTAGTGGTTTGCCGCGAGGGGGACCCTCCTACGAGCAGTACTTC. Full variable domain (remainder filled in from reference TRBV12-5 and TRBJ2-7): DARVTQTPRHKVTEMGQEVTMRCQPILGHNTVFWYRQTMMQGLELLAYFRNRAPLDDSGMPKDRFSAEMPDATLATLKIQPSEPRDSAVYFCASGLPRGGPSYEQYFGPGTRLTVT.

This clone has only a few counts. The chain recombines TRBV4-1 with TRBJ2-5; D call uncertain. The CDR3 is made up of 13 amino acids. Trimming stripped 3 bases from V and 7 bases from J, with 12 bases between. CDR1 and CDR2 (germline): MGHRA, YSYEKL. Here the CDR3 reads CASSQTERGTQYF. The CDR3 DNA follows: TGCGCCAGCAGCCAGACGGAGCGCGGGACCCAGTACTTC.

The rearrangement uses TRBV19 and TRBJ1-4; 8 bases agree with TRBD1. Germline-derived CDR1 and CDR2 are LNHDA and SQIVND (reference sequence). This CDR3 region has 14 residues. J was trimmed by 7 bases and V by 3 bases; bases with no gene match: 4. Here the CDR3 reads CASSIDRGAEKLFF. The CDR3 nucleotides are TGTGCCAGTAGTATCGACAGGGGAGCTGAAAAACTGTTTTTT.

The V gene is TRBV7-9, the J gene TRBJ1-2; perhaps TRBD1 as D (5 bases). The CDR3 covers 14 residues. Germline values: CDR1 SEHNR, CDR2 FQNEAQ (reference sequence). The ends were cut back, 6 bases at V and 4 bases at J, with 15 bases in the middle. CDR3 region: CASSGRGGAYGYTF. In nucleotides, the CDR3 is TGTGCCAGCAGTGGCCGCGGGGGTGCCTATGGCTACACCTTC.

This clone occurred once. V usage is TRBV6-1 and J usage is TRBJ1-6, with D possibly being TRBD1 (6 bases). Per germline, CDR1 MNHNS and CDR2 SASEGT. There are 14 residues in the CDR3. V was cut by 6 bases and J by 7 bases, with 13 bases left in between. The CDR3 DNA sequence: TGTGCCAGCAGGGAACAGGGAACCAATTCACCCCTCCACTTT. Its translation is CASREQGTNSPLHF.

The genes are TRBV12-5 and TRBJ2-4; maybe TRBD2 (6 bases). The CDR3 length is 14 residues. Per germline, CDR1 LGHNT and CDR2 FRNRAP. V was cut by 5 bases and J by 8 bases, with 16 bases left in between. Here the CDR3 reads CASGAGTAWDIQYF. CDR3 bases: TGTGCTAGTGGTGCGGGGACTGCATGGGACATTCAGTACTTC.

This clone was seen more than once but under ten times. V usage is TRBV19 and J usage is TRBJ2-7; 9 bases map to TRBD1. CDR1 and CDR2 from the germline V gene are LNHDA and SQIVND (reference sequence). V was clipped by 4 bases and J by 2 bases; unmatched bases: 6. The CDR3 is made up of 15 amino acids. CDR3: CASSTETGGTYEQYF. CDR3 DNA: TGTGCCAGTAGTACAGAGACAGGGGGGACCTACGAGCAGTACTTC.

The V and J genes are TRBV29-1 and TRBJ2-3; TRBD1 matches at 7 bases. The V and J ends lost 4 bases and 2 bases, in that order; junction bases with no gene match: 6. The V gene's germline CDR1 is SQVTM and CDR2 ANQGSEA. This CDR3 region has 14 residues. CDR3 residues: CSVGGTVATDTQYF. In DNA form, the CDR3 reads TGCAGCGTTGGTGGGACAGTGGCCACAGATACGCAGTATTTT.

J is TRBJ2-2 and V is TRBV4-1; 10 positions agree with TRBD1. J lost 4 bases, V lost 4 bases, and 6 bases had no gene match. Per the germline V gene, CDR1 is MGHRA and CDR2 is YSYEKL. The CDR3 runs to 16 residues. The CDR3 DNA reads as TGCGCCAGCAGCCCCTGGGACAGGGGAGGCACCGGGGAGCTGTTTTTT. It encodes CASSPWDRGGTGELFF.

This chain uses TRBV2 with TRBJ2-7; possible D gene TRBD1, 6 bases. The CDR3 consists of 15 residues. From germline, CDR1 is SNHLY and CDR2 FYNNEI. V lost 6 bases, J lost 3 bases, and 18 bases lay in between. CDR3 DNA: TGTGCCAGCAGGGAACCCCGGCAGGGGAACTACGAGCAGTACTTC. Protein sequence: CASREPRQGNYEQYF. Filled out from reference TRBV2 and TRBJ2-7, the complete variable domain reads EPEVTQTPSHQVTQMGQEVILRCVPISNHLYFYWYRQILGQKVEFLVSFYNNEISEKSEIFDDQFSVERPDGSNFTLKIRSTKLEDSAMYFCASREPRQGNYEQYFGPGTRLTVT.

The chain employs TRBV30 and TRBJ1-5; maybe TRBD1 (5 bases). CDR3 length: 13 amino acids. Trimming left V 0 bases short and J 7 bases short, with 10 bases between. Germline CDR1 and CDR2: GTSNPN and SVGIG (reference sequence). The CDR3 spells CAWSVQGRQPQHF. The DNA for the CDR3 is TGTGCCTGGAGTGTTCAGGGCAGACAGCCCCAGCATTTT.